A selection of T cell receptor beta chains follows, all from one sample in a study of cytomegalovirus exposure and HLA in healthy donors. TCRdb's table, derived via immunoSEQ multiplex PCR, lists solely in-frame clones and lacks some. Seen here are roughly 150,000 clones, less than 90% observed once, and the top ten hold about 2.3%. Sequencing was done on a sample of PBMCs. The origin of the receptors is a woman aged 18-29 years in good health and CMV-seronegative. Both conserved end residues are part of each CDR3. A D gene is named only where the DNA matches it firmly. The size field is filled for only some rows; it gives once, few, many or a size class.

cdr3_nt,cdr3_aa,v_call,j_call,clone_size,d_call
TGTGCCAGCAGCTTGGGGACAAACACTGAAGCTTTCTTT,CASSLGTNTEAFF,TRBV5-4,TRBJ1-1,-,-
TGCGCCAGCAGTTATATAGTATCGGAGGCAGGTGAGCAGTTCTTC,CASSYIVSEAGEQFF,TRBV5-1,TRBJ2-1,-,-
TGCGCCAGCAGTTGGCCTGGCGGGGAGCAGTACTTC,CASSWPGGEQYF,TRBV10-1,TRBJ2-7,-,-
TGTGCCAGCTCACCACGGGCAGGGGTGAAAGAAAAACTGTTTTTT,CASSPRAGVKEKLFF,TRBV18,TRBJ1-4,-,-
TGTGCCAGCAGCTTTCTGGCGGGGGGAAACACCGGGGAGCTGTTTTTT,CASSFLAGGNTGELFF,TRBV7-9,TRBJ2-2,-,TRBD2
TGTGCCAGCAGCCTCGGACAGGACTATGGCTACACCTTC,CASSLGQDYGYTF,TRBV11-2,TRBJ1-2,few,TRBD1
TGTGCCAGCAGTTACAGCGGCGGACGGACTGAAGCTTTCTTT,CASSYSGGRTEAFF,TRBV6-5,TRBJ1-1,-,-
TGTGCCTGGAGCGAGGGACAGACGCCCGCTCTTTATGGCTACACCTTC,CAWSEGQTPALYGYTF,TRBV30,TRBJ1-2,-,TRBD1
TGTGCCAGCTCACCGGCTAGCGGGGCCTTGGGAGAGCAGTTCTTC,CASSPASGALGEQFF,TRBV18,TRBJ2-1,few,TRBD2
TGTGCCACCTTCCGGGGGGGAGGTGAAGCTTTCTTT,CATFRGGGEAFF,TRBV6-1,TRBJ1-1,once,-
TGTGCCAGCAGCTTGACCCCAGAACCGGGTTATAATTCACCCCTCCACTTT,CASSLTPEPGYNSPLHF,TRBV7-9,TRBJ1-6,-,-
TGTGCCAGTAGCCATAAAACAGGGGGCGTCAAATATAGCAATCAGCCCCAGCATTTT,CASSHKTGGVKYSNQPQHF,TRBV19,TRBJ1-5,-,TRBD1
TGTGCCTGGAGTCGACTAGCGGGGTATGACACAGATACGCAGTATTTT,CAWSRLAGYDTDTQYF,TRBV30,TRBJ2-3,-,TRBD2
TGCGCCAGCAGCCAGATCGGACTGAATGGCTACACCTTC,CASSQIGLNGYTF,TRBV4-1,TRBJ1-2,-,-
TGTGCCAGCAGCGTAGCGGGACAGGGCTATGGCTACACCTTC,CASSVAGQGYGYTF,TRBV9,TRBJ1-2,-,TRBD1
TGTGCCAGTATCGGGGGGGCGGGCTCCTACGAGCAGTACTTC,CASIGGAGSYEQYF,TRBV19,TRBJ2-7,-,TRBD2
TGCGCCAGCAGTGAGGGGGCCGAGGAGGCTTTCTTT,CASSEGAEEAFF,TRBV10-1,TRBJ1-1,few,-
TGTGCCAGCTCACCGGACAGAACCTACGAGCAGTACTTC,CASSPDRTYEQYF,TRBV18,TRBJ2-7,few,-
TGTGCCAGCAGTCCGATGTGGGGGCGCAATCAGCCCCAGCATTTT,CASSPMWGRNQPQHF,TRBV6-6,TRBJ1-5,-,-
TGTGCCAGTAGTATAAGGCTAGCGGGGGCTTACGAGCAGTACTTC,CASSIRLAGAYEQYF,TRBV19,TRBJ2-7,-,TRBD2
TGTGCCAGCAGCCGCGGACAGGGAGGGTACGAGCAGTACTTC,CASSRGQGGYEQYF,TRBV5-8,TRBJ2-7,-,-
TGTGCCAGCAATTTAGGGAGTGGCTACACCTTC,CASNLGSGYTF,TRBV7-2,TRBJ1-2,-,-
TGTGCCAGCTCACCACCGAGAGGAGGGGCGTCCTACGAGCAGTACTTC,CASSPPRGGASYEQYF,TRBV18,TRBJ2-7,-,-
TGTGCCAGCAGTACAGGTCGGGATACGCAGTATTTT,CASSTGRDTQYF,TRBV27,TRBJ2-3,-,-
TGTGCCAGCAGCGTAGCTTTCGGAGCGGGAGGGGGGGAGCAGTACTTC,CASSVAFGAGGGEQYF,TRBV9,TRBJ2-7,-,TRBD2
TGTGCCAGCAGCCCTGACTCACACCTGGGGCAGTACTTC,CASSPDSHLGQYF,TRBV27,TRBJ2-7,-,-
TGTGCCAGCAGCGCCGTACCGGGACTAGCGGGGTCGAACACCGGGGAGCTGTTTTTT,CASSAVPGLAGSNTGELFF,TRBV7-9,TRBJ2-2,-,TRBD2
TGTGCCAGCTCACCCTCCTCGGGACAGTCCTACGAGCAGTACTTC,CASSPSSGQSYEQYF,TRBV18,TRBJ2-7,-,TRBD1
TGTGCCAGCAGCCCCGGGAGCGGGAATTCAGATACGCAGTATTTT,CASSPGSGNSDTQYF,TRBV5-4,TRBJ2-3,-,TRBD2
TGTGCCAGTAGCCTACAGCAAGGTACGCAGTATTTT,CASSLQQGTQYF,TRBV19,TRBJ2-3,-,-
TGTGCCAGTAGTGCCCGGACTAGCGGGAGGGCCGAGCAGTACTTC,CASSARTSGRAEQYF,TRBV19,TRBJ2-7,few,TRBD2
TGTGCCTGGAAAAGGGGGCTTGGAACAGATACGCAGTATTTT,CAWKRGLGTDTQYF,TRBV30,TRBJ2-3,-,TRBD1
TGTGCCAGCAGTTACGGAGGGGAGGCTGGCTACACCTTC,CASSYGGEAGYTF,TRBV6-5,TRBJ1-2,-,-
TGTGCCAGCAGCGGGGGGGGTCCAGGCACTGAAGCTTTCTTT,CASSGGGPGTEAFF,TRBV6-6,TRBJ1-1,-,-
TGTGCCAGCAGCTGGACAGGGGGTCCTCGGGAGACCCAGTACTTC,CASSWTGGPRETQYF,TRBV7-6,TRBJ2-5,once,TRBD1
TGTGCCAGCAGCCTACCGACTCTTAAGAACACTGAAGCTTTCTTT,CASSLPTLKNTEAFF,TRBV5-8,TRBJ1-1,-,-
TGTGCCAGTAGTGCCTCGGGGTGGGCCGACTACGAGCAGTACTTC,CASSASGWADYEQYF,TRBV19,TRBJ2-7,once,-
TGCGCCAGCAGCTCGAGCCCAACTAGTATGAAGACCCAGTACTTC,CASSSSPTSMKTQYF,TRBV5-1,TRBJ2-5,-,-
TGTGCCAGCAGCTACACGCAGGGGGCGGGTTTGAACACTGAAGCTTTCTTT,CASSYTQGAGLNTEAFF,TRBV5-6,TRBJ1-1,-,TRBD1
TGCGCCAGCAGCTCTATGGGCCTGAACTATGGCTACACCTTC,CASSSMGLNYGYTF,TRBV5-1,TRBJ1-2,-,-
TGTGCCAGCAGTGAAGCGCTTCTACCGTCCTACGAGCAGTACTTC,CASSEALLPSYEQYF,TRBV2,TRBJ2-7,-,-
TGTGCCAGCAGTTTTACGGTAGCGGGGGGGCATGGCATTCAGTACTTC,CASSFTVAGGHGIQYF,TRBV27,TRBJ2-4,-,TRBD2